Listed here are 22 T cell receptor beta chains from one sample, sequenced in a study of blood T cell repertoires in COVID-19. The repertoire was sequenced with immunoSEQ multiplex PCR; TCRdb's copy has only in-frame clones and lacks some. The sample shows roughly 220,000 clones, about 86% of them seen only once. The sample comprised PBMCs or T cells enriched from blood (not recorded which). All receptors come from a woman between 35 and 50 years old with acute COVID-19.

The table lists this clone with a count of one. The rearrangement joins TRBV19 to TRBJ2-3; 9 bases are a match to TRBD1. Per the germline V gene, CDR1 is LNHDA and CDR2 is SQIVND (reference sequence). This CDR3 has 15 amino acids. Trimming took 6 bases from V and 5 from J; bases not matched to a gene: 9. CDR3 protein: CASRLTGTGRDTQYF. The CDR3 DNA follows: TGTGCCAGTAGGCTTACCGGGACAGGGAGAGATACGCAGTATTTT.

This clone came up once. CDR3 region: CASSLRGTGAEAFF. The DNA for the CDR3 is TGTGCCAGCAGCCTCCGGGGGACAGGGGCTGAAGCTTTCTTT. This chain joins TRBV7-9 and TRBJ1-1; 10 nucleotides align to TRBD1. CDR1 is SEHNR and CDR2 is FQNEAQ in the germline V gene (reference sequence). The V segment lost 5 bases and the J segment 6 bases; nucleotides outside the gene matches: 6. The CDR3 covers 14 residues.

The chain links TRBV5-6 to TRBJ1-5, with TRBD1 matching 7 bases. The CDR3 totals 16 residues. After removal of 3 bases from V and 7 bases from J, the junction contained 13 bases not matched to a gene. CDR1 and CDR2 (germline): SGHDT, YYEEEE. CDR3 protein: CASSSALQGPGQPQHF. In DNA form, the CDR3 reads TGTGCCAGCAGCTCGGCCCTACAGGGGCCGGGGCAGCCCCAGCATTTT.

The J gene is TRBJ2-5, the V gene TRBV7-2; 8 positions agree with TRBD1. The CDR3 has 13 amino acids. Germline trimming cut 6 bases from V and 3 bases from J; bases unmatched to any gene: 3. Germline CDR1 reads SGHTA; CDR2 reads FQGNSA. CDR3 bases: TGTGCCAGCAGACAGACAGGGGAAGAGACCCAGTACTTC. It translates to CASRQTGEETQYF.

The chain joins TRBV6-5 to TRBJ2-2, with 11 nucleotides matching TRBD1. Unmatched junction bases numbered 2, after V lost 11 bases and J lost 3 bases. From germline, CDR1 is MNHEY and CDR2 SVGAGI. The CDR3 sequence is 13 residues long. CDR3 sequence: CAGGQGDTGELFF. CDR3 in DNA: TGTGCCGGGGGACAGGGGGACACCGGGGAGCTGTTTTTT.

The chain's CDR3 is CASSLVPGTAYGYTF. CDR3 sequence (DNA): TGTGCCAGCAGCTTAGTCCCCGGGACAGCGTATGGCTACACCTTC. V is TRBV11-2 and J is TRBJ1-2; 7 positions agree with TRBD1. Germline lookup yields CDR1 SGHAT and CDR2 FQNNGV. V trimming: 1 base; J trimming: 5 bases; junction bases outside the gene matches: 7. This CDR3 is 15 amino acids long.

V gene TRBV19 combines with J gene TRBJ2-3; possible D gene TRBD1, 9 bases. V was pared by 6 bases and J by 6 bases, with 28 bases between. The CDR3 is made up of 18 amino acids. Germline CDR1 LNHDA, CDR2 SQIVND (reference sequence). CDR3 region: CASSYRGLRAGVTDTQYF. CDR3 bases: TGTGCCAGTAGCTACAGGGGGCTTAGAGCGGGAGTCACCGATACGCAGTATTTT.

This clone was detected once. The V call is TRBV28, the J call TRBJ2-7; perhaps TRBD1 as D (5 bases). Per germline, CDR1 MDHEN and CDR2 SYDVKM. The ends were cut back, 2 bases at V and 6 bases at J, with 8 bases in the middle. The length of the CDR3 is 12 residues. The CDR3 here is CASSLRGIEQYF. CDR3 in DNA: TGTGCCAGCAGTTTAAGGGGAATCGAGCAGTACTTC.

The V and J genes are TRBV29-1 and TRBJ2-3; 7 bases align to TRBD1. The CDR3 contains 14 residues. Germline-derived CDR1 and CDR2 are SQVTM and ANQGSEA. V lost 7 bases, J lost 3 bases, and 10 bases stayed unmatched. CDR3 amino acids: CSAPGGTVTDTQYF. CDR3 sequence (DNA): TGCAGCGCCCCCGGTGGGACAGTTACAGATACGCAGTATTTT.

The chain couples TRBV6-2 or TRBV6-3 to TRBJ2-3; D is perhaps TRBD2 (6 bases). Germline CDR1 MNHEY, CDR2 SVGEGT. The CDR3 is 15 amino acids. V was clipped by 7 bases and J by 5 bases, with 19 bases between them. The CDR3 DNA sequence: TGTGCCAGCACCCCAGACGGGGGATGGGGAGATACGCAGTATTTT. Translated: CASTPDGGWGDTQYF.

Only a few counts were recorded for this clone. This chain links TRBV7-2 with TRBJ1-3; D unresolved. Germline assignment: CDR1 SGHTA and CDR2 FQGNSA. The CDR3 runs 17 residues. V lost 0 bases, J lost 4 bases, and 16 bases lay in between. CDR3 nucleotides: TGTGCCAGCAGCTTAGCCACAGCCCCCACGGGAGGAAACACCATATATTTT. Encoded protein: CASSLATAPTGGNTIYF. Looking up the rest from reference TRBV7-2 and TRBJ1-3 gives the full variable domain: GAGVSQSPSNKVTEKGKDVELRCDPISGHTALYWYRQSLGQGLEFLIYFQGNSAPDKSGLPSDRFSAERTGGSVSTLTIQRTQQEDSAVYLCASSLATAPTGGNTIYFGEGSWLTVV.

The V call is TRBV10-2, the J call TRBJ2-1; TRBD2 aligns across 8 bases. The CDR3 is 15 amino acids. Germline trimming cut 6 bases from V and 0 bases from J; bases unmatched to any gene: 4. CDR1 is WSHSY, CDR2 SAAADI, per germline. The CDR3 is CASSAGTSSYNEQFF. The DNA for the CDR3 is TGCGCCAGCAGCGCCGGGACTAGCTCCTACAATGAGCAGTTCTTC.

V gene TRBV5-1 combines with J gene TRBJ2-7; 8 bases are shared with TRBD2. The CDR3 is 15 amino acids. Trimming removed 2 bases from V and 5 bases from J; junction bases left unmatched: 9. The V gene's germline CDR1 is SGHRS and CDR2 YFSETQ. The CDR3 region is CASSFAGTSGDEQYF. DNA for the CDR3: TGCGCCAGCAGCTTCGCCGGGACTAGTGGCGACGAGCAGTACTTC.

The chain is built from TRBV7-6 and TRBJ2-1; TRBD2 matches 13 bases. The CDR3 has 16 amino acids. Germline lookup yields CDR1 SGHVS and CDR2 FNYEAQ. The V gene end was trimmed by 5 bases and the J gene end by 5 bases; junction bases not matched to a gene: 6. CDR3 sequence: CASSPTSGRANNEQFF. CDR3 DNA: TGTGCCAGCAGCCCCACTAGCGGGAGGGCTAACAATGAGCAGTTCTTC.

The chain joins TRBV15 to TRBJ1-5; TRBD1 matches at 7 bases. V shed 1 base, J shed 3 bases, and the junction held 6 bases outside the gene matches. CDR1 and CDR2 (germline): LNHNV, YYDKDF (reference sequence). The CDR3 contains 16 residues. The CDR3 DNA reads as TGTGCCACCAGCAGAGGTGGCAGGGGGATCAATCAGCCCCAGCATTTT. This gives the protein CATSRGGRGINQPQHF.

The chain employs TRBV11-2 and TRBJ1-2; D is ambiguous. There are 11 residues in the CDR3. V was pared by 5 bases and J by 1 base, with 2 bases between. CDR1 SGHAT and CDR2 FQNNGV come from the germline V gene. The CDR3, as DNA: TGTGCCAGCAGCCTTAACTATGGCTACACCTTC. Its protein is CASSLNYGYTF.

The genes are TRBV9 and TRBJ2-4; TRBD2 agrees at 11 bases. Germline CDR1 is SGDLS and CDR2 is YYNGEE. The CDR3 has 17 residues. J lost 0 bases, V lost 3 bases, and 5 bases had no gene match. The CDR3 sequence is CASSAQGLAGAKNIQYF. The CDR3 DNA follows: TGTGCCAGCAGCGCCCAAGGACTAGCGGGAGCCAAAAACATTCAGTACTTC.

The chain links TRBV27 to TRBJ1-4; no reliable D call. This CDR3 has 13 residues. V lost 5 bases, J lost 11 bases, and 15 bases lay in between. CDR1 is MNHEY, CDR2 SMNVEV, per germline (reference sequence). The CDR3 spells CASSTRTGKKLFF. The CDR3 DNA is TGTGCCAGCAGTACCCGGACGGGGAAGAAACTGTTTTTT.

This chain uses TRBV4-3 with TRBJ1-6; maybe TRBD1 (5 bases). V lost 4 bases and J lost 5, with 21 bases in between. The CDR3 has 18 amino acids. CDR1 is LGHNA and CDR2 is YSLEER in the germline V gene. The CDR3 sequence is CASSPPGFTGEDNSPLHF. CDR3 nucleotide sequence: TGCGCCAGCAGCCCCCCGGGCTTTACAGGAGAGGATAATTCACCCCTCCACTTT.

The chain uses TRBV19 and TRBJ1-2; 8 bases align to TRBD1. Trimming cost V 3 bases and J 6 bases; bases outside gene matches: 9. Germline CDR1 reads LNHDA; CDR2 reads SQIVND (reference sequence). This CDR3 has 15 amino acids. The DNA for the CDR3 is TGTGCCAGTAGTATCTCCGGGACAGGCCCCCATGGCTACACCTTC. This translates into CASSISGTGPHGYTF.

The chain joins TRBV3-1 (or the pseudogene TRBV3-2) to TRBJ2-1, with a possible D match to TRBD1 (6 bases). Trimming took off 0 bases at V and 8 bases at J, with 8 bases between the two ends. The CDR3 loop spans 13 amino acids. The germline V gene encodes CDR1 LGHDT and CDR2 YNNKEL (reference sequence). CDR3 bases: TGTGCCAGCAGCCAAGACCCAGGGGATGAGCAGTTCTTC. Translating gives CASSQDPGDEQFF.

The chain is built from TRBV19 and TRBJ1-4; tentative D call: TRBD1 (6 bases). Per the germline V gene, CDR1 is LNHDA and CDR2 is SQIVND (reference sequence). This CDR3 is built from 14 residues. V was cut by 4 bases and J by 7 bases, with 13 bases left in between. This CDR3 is CASSKQGGVEKLFF. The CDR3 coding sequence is TGTGCCAGTAGTAAACAGGGTGGAGTTGAAAAACTGTTTTTT.